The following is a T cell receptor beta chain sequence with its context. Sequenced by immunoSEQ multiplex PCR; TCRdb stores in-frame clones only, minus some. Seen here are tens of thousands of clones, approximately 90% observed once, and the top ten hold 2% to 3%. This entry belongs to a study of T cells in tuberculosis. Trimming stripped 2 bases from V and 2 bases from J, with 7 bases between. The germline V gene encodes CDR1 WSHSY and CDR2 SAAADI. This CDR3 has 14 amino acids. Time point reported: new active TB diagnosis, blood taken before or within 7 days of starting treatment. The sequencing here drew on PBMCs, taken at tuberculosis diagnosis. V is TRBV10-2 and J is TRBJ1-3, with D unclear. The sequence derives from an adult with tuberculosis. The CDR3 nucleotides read TGCGCCAGCAGTGAGGGCGGGGCTGGAAACACCATATATTTT. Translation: CASSEGGAGNTIYF.